Listed here is a single TCR beta chain. This sample was included in a study of cytomegalovirus exposure and HLA in healthy donors. The CDR3 is 17 amino acids. The germline V gene has CDR1 SGHDT and CDR2 YYEEEE. J was trimmed by 1 base and V by 4 bases; bases with no gene match: 9. Both 60 Vbeta primers and 13 Jbeta primers went into the PCR. The protocol was immunoSEQ multiplex PCR, while the TCRdb copy is restricted to in-frame clones and leaves out a portion. Found here are 150,000 to 200,000 clones, roughly 80% of them singletons; the top ten hold roughly 1.9%. The receptor's source is a human donor in good health. What was sequenced was PBMCs. The chain recombines TRBV5-6 with TRBJ2-4; 9 bases are shared with TRBD2. CDR3: CASSAVGLAPAKNIQYF. CDR3 DNA: TGTGCCAGCAGCGCGGTGGGACTAGCACCGGCCAAAAACATTCAGTACTTC.